This entry lists 24 T cell receptor beta chains sequenced from one sample in a study of early T cells in non-severe SARS-CoV-2 infection (dated by TCRdb to the early 2020s). The method was 5' RACE. TCRdb lists the instrument as NextSeq 500. Starting from the raw public reads, TCRdb applied fastp trimming at Q25, assembled clones with MiXCR and retained in-frame beta chains. Rows are unified per CDR3 protein, each entry keeping the most common DNA and genes. Within this sample are 60,000 to 75,000 distinct CDR3 sequences, with roughly 12% of them counted one time only. About 5% of the sample lies in the top ten. The specimen sequenced was whole blood. These receptors all come from an adult who was a healthcare worker with PCR-confirmed SARS-CoV-2 infection or an uninfected control (not recorded which).

Comment on this clonotype: A read error may explain this, as a much larger clone is one base away. This chain joins TRBV5-1 and TRBJ1-1; D is unclear. Germline V CDR1 and CDR2: SGHRS, YFSETQ. This CDR3 is 13 amino acids long. CDR3 protein: CTSSLAGTTEAFF. CDR3 DNA sequence: TGCACCAGCAGCTTGGCTGGAACAACTGAAGCTTTCTTT. Combining the CDR3 with reference TRBV5-1 and TRBJ1-1 gives the whole variable domain KAGVTQTPRYLIKTRGQQVTLSCSPISGHRSVSWYQQTPGQGLQFLFEYFSETQRNKGNFPGRFSGRQFSNSRSEMNVSTLELGDSALYLCTSSLAGTTEAFFGQGTRLTVV.

This clonotype was observed at least ten times. This chain connects TRBV6-4 to TRBJ1-6; no firm D call. Trimming left V 7 bases short and J 11 bases short, with 18 bases between. This CDR3 region has 14 residues. Germline lookup yields CDR1 MRHNA and CDR2 SNTAGT. DNA of the CDR3: TGTGCCAGCACCGAATCACCGGGCGGAACACCCCTCCACTTT. Amino acids: CASTESPGGTPLHF.

This clonotype was counted at least ten times. The genes are TRBV9 and TRBJ2-1, with D tentatively TRBD1 or TRBD2 (5 bases each). V was shortened by 0 bases and J by 0 bases, with 13 bases between the two germline ends. The germline CDR1 and CDR2 sequences are SGDLS and YYNGEE. The CDR3 extends over 17 amino acids. CDR3 bases: TGTGCCAGCAGCGTAGGGGACGGCGGGTACTCCTACAATGAGCAGTTCTTC. Its translation: CASSVGDGGYSYNEQFF.

This clonotype showed up many times. V usage is TRBV20-1 and J usage is TRBJ2-1; a weak D match, TRBD2 (6 bases). The length of the CDR3 is 14 residues. Looked up from germline, CDR1 is DFQATT and CDR2 is SNEGSKA (reference sequence). V gave up 3 bases and J gave up 3 bases, with 12 bases separating them. CDR3 nucleotide sequence: TGCAGTGCTAGCGGCCTTAGCGGCTACAATGAGCAGTTCTTC. Protein product: CSASGLSGYNEQFF.

This sequence joins TRBV12-3 or TRBV12-4 and TRBJ1-1, with 7 bases aligning to TRBD1. The V segment lost 6 bases and the J segment 4 bases; nucleotides outside the gene matches: 2. The CDR3 totals 12 residues. The CDR3 loop reads CASRGQFTEAFF. In DNA form, the CDR3 reads TGTGCCAGCAGGGGACAGTTCACTGAAGCTTTCTTT.

This clonotype was seen ten or more times. The chain carries TRBV2 and TRBJ2-2; 10 nucleotides align to TRBD1. The CDR3 is 15 residues long. Germline CDR1 and CDR2: SNHLY and FYNNEI. After removal of 5 bases from V and 3 bases from J, the junction contained 3 bases not matched to a gene. CDR3 in DNA: TGTGCCAGCAGTCCGGGACAGGGGTACACCGGGGAGCTGTTTTTT. Its protein product is CASSPGQGYTGELFF.

This clonotype was recorded a few times. The CDR3 bases are TGTGCCAGCGCCCCTCAAGGCTTCACCGGGGAGCTGTTTTTT. Its protein is CASAPQGFTGELFF. The J gene is TRBJ2-2, the V gene TRBV6-1; D is ambiguous. CDR1 is MNHNS, CDR2 SASEGT, per germline. Trimming took off 8 bases at V and 4 bases at J, with 14 bases between the two ends. The CDR3 runs 14 residues.

In this sample, this clonotype turned up once. The CDR3 sequence: CASSSVNYNEQFF. The CDR3 nucleotides read TGTGCCAGCAGCTCGGTGAATTACAATGAGCAGTTCTTC. The chain carries TRBV7-9 and TRBJ2-1; D not resolved. CDR1 SEHNR and CDR2 FQNEAQ come from the germline V gene (reference sequence). Trimming took off 4 bases at V and 4 bases at J, with 8 bases between the two ends. CDR3 length: 13 amino acids.

This clonotype was observed a handful of times. The chain combines TRBV6-5 with TRBJ2-7; a weak D match, TRBD2 (6 bases). This CDR3 has 14 residues. V was shortened by 4 bases and J by 0 bases, with 10 bases between the two germline ends. Germline-derived CDR1 and CDR2 are MNHEY and SVGAGI. CDR3 bases: TGTGCCAGCAGTTGGTACGGGAGCTCCTACGAGCAGTACTTC. Its translation is CASSWYGSSYEQYF.

The sample holds many counts of this clonotype. This chain uses TRBV10-3 with TRBJ2-4, with D perhaps matching TRBD2 (5 bases). The CDR3 runs to 15 residues. V lost 0 bases to trimming and J lost 8 bases, with 14 bases between them. Per the germline V gene, CDR1 is ENHRY and CDR2 is SYGVKD. The CDR3 DNA reads as TGTGCCATCAGTGAGTCGAAAGGTGGAGGCGACATTCAGTACTTC. Protein: CAISESKGGGDIQYF.

V usage is TRBV6-1 and J usage is TRBJ2-7; the match to TRBD2 covers 7 bases. Germline CDR1 is MNHNS and CDR2 is SASEGT. The V and J ends lost 6 bases and 4 bases, in that order; junction bases with no gene match: 6. The CDR3 runs to 13 residues. The CDR3 is CASRRLAQYEQYF. CDR3 nucleotides: TGTGCCAGCAGGCGACTAGCCCAGTACGAGCAGTACTTC.

In this sample, this clonotype turned up a few times. The V gene is TRBV6-4, the J gene TRBJ2-3, with D possibly TRBD1 on 6 matching bases. The CDR3 sequence is 13 residues long. CDR1 is MRHNA, CDR2 SNTAGT, per germline. The V gene lost 0 bases and the J gene lost 9 bases, with 10 bases spanning the gap. The DNA of the CDR3 is TGTGCCAGCAGTGACTCGACCACAGGGACGCAGTATTTT. This encodes CASSDSTTGTQYF.

This chain links TRBV30 with TRBJ2-7; D is perhaps TRBD2 (7 bases). The CDR3 covers 14 residues. Germline loops: CDR1 GTSNPN, CDR2 SVGIG (reference sequence). The V end was cut by 4 bases, the J end by 2 bases, with 15 bases between. The CDR3 DNA is TGTGCCTGGACAGTAGGGGGGGGCGCCTACGAGCAGTACTTC. It specifies CAWTVGGGAYEQYF. The full variable domain, in which reference TRBV30 and TRBJ2-7 provide the parts outside the CDR3, is SQTIHQWPATLVQPVGSPLSLECTVEGTSNPNLYWYRQAAGRGLQLLFYSVGIGQISSEVPQNLSASRPQDRQFILSSKKLLLSDSGFYLCAWTVGGGAYEQYFGPGTRLTVT.

In this sample, this clonotype turned up many times. The V and J genes are TRBV18 and TRBJ2-5; perhaps TRBD1 as D (6 bases). The CDR3 is 14 amino acids. Germline V gene lookup returns CDR1 KGHSH and CDR2 LQKENI. V lost 3 bases, J lost 5 bases, and 13 bases lay in between. The CDR3 protein is CASSPRDIGETQYF. DNA of the CDR3: TGTGCCAGCTCACCTCGGGACATCGGGGAGACCCAGTACTTC.

This clonotype was seen a handful of times. V usage is TRBV12-3 or TRBV12-4 and J usage is TRBJ2-3, with TRBD2 as a possible D gene (5 bases). The CDR3 loop spans 17 amino acids. V was shortened by 9 bases and J by 4 bases, with 26 bases between the two germline ends. CDR3 DNA: TGTGCCAGGCCCCAAGCGGAAGGATGGGTTTTGGCAGATACGCAGTATTTT. This encodes CARPQAEGWVLADTQYF.

In its sample, this clonotype was seen many times. The chain carries TRBV20-1 and TRBJ1-5; D unclear. Trimming pared 2 bases from V and 9 bases from J, leaving 11 bases between. Germline CDR1 DFQATT, CDR2 SNEGSKA (reference sequence). The CDR3 length is 12 residues. The CDR3 loop reads CSARSPFRPQHF. The CDR3 DNA is TGCAGTGCTAGATCCCCGTTCCGGCCCCAGCATTTT.

This clonotype appeared many times. The CDR3 region has the DNA TGTGCCAGCAGCTGGACTAGCTTCCCAGATACGCAGTATTTT. It translates to CASSWTSFPDTQYF. The chain links TRBV3-1 to TRBJ2-3, with 8 bases lining up with TRBD2. J was trimmed by 4 bases and V by 5 bases; bases with no gene match: 5. The CDR3 has 14 amino acids. Germline V gene lookup returns CDR1 LGHDT and CDR2 YNNKEL (reference sequence).

At least ten counts were recorded for this clonotype. This chain joins TRBV12-3 or TRBV12-4 and TRBJ2-3; D is ambiguous. The CDR3 has 15 residues. V lost 6 bases and J 0 bases, leaving 13 bases between the germline ends. This CDR3 is CASRPRAASTDTQYF. The CDR3 nucleotides read TGTGCCAGCAGGCCGCGAGCTGCTAGCACAGATACGCAGTATTTT.

This clonotype was recorded at least ten times. This chain uses TRBV5-6 with TRBJ2-3, with 11 bases identical to TRBD2. The CDR3 spans 15 residues. Per the germline V gene, CDR1 is SGHDT and CDR2 is YYEEEE. V trimming: 4 bases; J trimming: 2 bases; junction bases outside the gene matches: 3. This chain's CDR3 is CASSQTSGTTDTQYF. Here the CDR3 DNA reads TGTGCCAGCAGCCAGACTAGCGGGACCACAGATACGCAGTATTTT. Full variable domain (outside the CDR3, taken from reference TRBV5-6 and TRBJ2-3): DAGVTQSPTHLIKTRGQQVTLRCSPKSGHDTVSWYQQALGQGPQFIFQYYEEEERQRGNFPDRFSGHQFPNYSSELNVNALLLGDSALYLCASSQTSGTTDTQYFGPGTRLTVL.

This clonotype was picked up many times. The chain couples TRBV6-2 or TRBV6-3 to TRBJ1-1, with a weak D call TRBD1 (6 bases). The germline V gene has CDR1 MNHEY and CDR2 SVGEGT. This CDR3 has 12 amino acids. Trimming removed 5 bases from V and 8 bases from J, with 12 bases in between. The CDR3 DNA reads TGTGCCAGCAGTCCTACGGGGGCGGAAGCTTTCTTT. Its translation: CASSPTGAEAFF.

The chain recombines TRBV27 with TRBJ1-1, with TRBD1 identical over 10 bases. V was pared by 8 bases and J by 5 bases, with 8 bases of the junction left unmatched. This CDR3 contains 14 residues. Germline V gene data show CDR1 as MNHEY and CDR2 as SMNVEV (reference sequence). The CDR3 region is CASLDRGGKTEAFF. The DNA of the CDR3 is TGTGCCAGCCTGGACAGGGGGGGAAAAACTGAAGCTTTCTTT.

The chain combines TRBV29-1 with TRBJ2-1; 11 bases match TRBD2. J was trimmed by 7 bases and V by 6 bases; bases with no gene match: 8. The CDR3 has 14 residues. The germline V gene has CDR1 SQVTM and CDR2 ANQGSEA. CDR3 coding DNA: TGCAGCGTCCCTATAGCGGGGGGGCGAAATGAGCAGTTCTTC. Protein sequence: CSVPIAGGRNEQFF.

This clonotype was detected many times. This sequence joins TRBV20-1 and TRBJ2-2; 9 bases match TRBD1. Germline-derived CDR1 and CDR2 are DFQATT and SNEGSKA (reference sequence). With 0 bases clipped from V and 3 bases from J, the junction kept 5 bases outside the gene matches. The CDR3 consists of 16 residues. This CDR3 is CSARDPRQGDTGELFF. For the CDR3, the DNA is TGCAGTGCTAGAGATCCGCGACAGGGGGACACCGGGGAGCTGTTTTTT.

In this sample, this clonotype turned up many times. This chain links TRBV5-1 with TRBJ2-1; D uncertain. Germline lookup yields CDR1 SGHRS and CDR2 YFSETQ. Trimming removed 2 bases from V and 0 bases from J, with 9 bases in between. The CDR3 totals 15 residues. Written as DNA, the CDR3 is TGCGCCAGCAGCTTCGAGCGTAGCTCCTACAATGAGCAGTTCTTC. It codes for CASSFERSSYNEQFF.